The clone carrying this T cell receptor beta chain was seen ten or more times. Its target is not known. Using RNA template, CDR3s of TCR alpha and beta were amplified with iRepertoire arm-PCR. MiXCR was run by TCRdb on the multiplex PCR reads, yielding one entry per CDR3 protein. The table has some 160,000 distinct CDR3 sequences, more than 35% seen once. The sample is drawn from a study of glioma-infiltrating T cells. Study-wide points: Very few CDR3 sequences were shared between tissue and blood.

Trimming stripped 3 bases from V and 8 bases from J, with 13 bases between. Per the germline V gene, CDR1 is LNHDA and CDR2 is SQIVND (reference sequence). The CDR3 length is 13 residues. The chain uses TRBV19 and TRBJ1-2; no definite D call. Material: glioma tissue, nonneoplastic brain tissue, or PBMCs (not recorded which). The source of this sequence is a human donor with low-grade glioma or glioblastoma, undergoing nonglioma brain surgery, or in good health (not recorded which). The CDR3 region is CASSISPAGGYTF. The CDR3 coding sequence is TGTGCCAGTAGTATTTCCCCGGCGGGAGGCTACACCTTC.